Sequencing of this T cell receptor beta chain was carried out in a study of regulatory T cells in long-lasting Graves disease (dated by TCRdb to the early 2020s). Describing the broader study: In the newly diagnosed Graves' disease group, patients had been taking antithyroid drugs for less than 3 months. This study used TCR sequencing and RNA sequencing of peripheral blood to compare persistent Graves' disease patients against newly diagnosed Graves' disease patients. The study was registered as a clinical trial and conducted in China. TCR sequencing covered some 13 persistent and approximately 20 newly diagnosed Graves' disease patients, 33 samples in total. The research as a whole found: Only the TCR beta chain was sequenced and analyzed. The small sample size was acknowledged by the authors as a limitation that may reduce accuracy. The study examined only peripheral blood because the primary lesion, thyroid tissue, could not be accessed. Compared with newly diagnosed patients, persistent Graves' disease patients had lower TCR Shannon entropy and fewer highly expanded clones, which suggests clonal expansion. Persistent patients shared more public clonotypes among themselves (around 3,000) than newly diagnosed patients did (approximately 970).

Library generation was performed with multiplex PCR. The sample was run on an Illumina HiSeq 4000. To build TCR beta libraries, CDR3 regions were amplified by Arm-PCR using iRepertoire HTBI primers. Gel purification was performed on PCR products prior to sequencing. As for the original processing: A total of 62 TRBV and approximately 13 TRBJ segments were identified across samples and were used for gene usage analysis of CDR3 amino acid clonotypes. COPE and FqMerger were used to merge the filtered high-quality paired reads into contigs. BLAST was used to align contigs to IMGT TRBV, TRBD and TRBJ reference genes, with CDR3 defined following IMGT. Any clonotype with a frequency above 0.1% was classified as a highly expanded clone. Repertoire diversity was measured by Shannon entropy, and V-J evenness by the Gini coefficient. A clonotype was considered public if more than one individual shared it. TCRdb applied fastp at Q25 and MiXCR to the public reads, then kept only in-frame beta chains. All rows with the same CDR3 protein become a single entry with the most common DNA and genes. The V and J calls follow TCRdb's processing rather than the paper's. This sample gives hundreds of thousands of distinct CDR3 sequences in total; 15% to 17% of them show up just once. The ten most abundant clones make up approximately 21% of the sample.

For this clonotype: This clone's antigen is unknown. The record has no base qualities; no much larger clone is one base away.

The sample's time point, from its label and the paper: newly diagnosed GD, antithyroid drugs for less than 3 months. For both TCR sequencing and RNA sequencing, RNA was extracted from PBMCs in TRIzol. Graves' disease was diagnosed according to American Thyroid Association guidelines. The patients came from an endocrinology department in Xi'an, China. Each patient gave roughly 10 milliliters of peripheral blood, collected in an EDTA anticoagulant tube. Ficoll Paque Plus density gradient separation was used to isolate PBMCs, and no additional T cell sorting was done. RNA quality was checked with an Agilent 2100 Bioanalyzer and agarose gel, and concentration with a NanoDrop 2000. The sequencing used peripheral blood mononuclear cells (PBMCs), collected at new diagnosis, from a patient treated with antithyroid drugs. This TCR derives from a female donor with Graves disease.

The sequence in DNA is TGTGCCAGCAGCGTAGGCGCTAGCGGGTTCACCTACGAGCAGTACTTC. This is translated as CASSVGASGFTYEQYF. The rearranged segments are TRBV9 and TRBJ2-7; 8 central bases correspond to TRBD2. Germline trimming: 0 bases from V, 2 bases from J; junction bases outside gene matches: 7. CDR1 and CDR2 are read off the germline V gene as SGDLS and YYNGEE. CDR3 length: 16 amino acids, cysteine to phenylalanine. Only CDR3 DNA remains: 48 bases, in frame from the first base.